These 25 T cell receptor beta chains originate from one sample sequenced in a study of blood T cell repertoires in COVID-19. Libraries were prepared by immunoSEQ multiplex PCR; TCRdb keeps only in-frame clonotypes and omits some of them. Here the sample spans fewer than 100,000 clones, nearly 90% being singletons. The sequencing sample was made of peripheral blood. The origin of the receptors is a man between 65 and 85 years old with acute or convalescent COVID-19.

The table lists this clone with a few counts. The V call is TRBV4-1, the J call TRBJ1-3; D is uncertain. V lost 0 bases to trimming and J lost 3 bases, with 9 bases between them. The CDR3 is 15 residues long. Germline CDR1 and CDR2: MGHRA and YSYEKL. The CDR3 loop is CASSQDWPGGNTIYF. The CDR3 DNA reads TGCGCCAGCAGCCAAGATTGGCCAGGTGGAAACACCATATATTTT.

The count of this clone is one. The rearrangement joins TRBV5-1 to TRBJ2-3; 7 bases map to TRBD1. The V gene end was trimmed by 4 bases and the J gene end by 1 base; junction bases not matched to a gene: 6. This CDR3 has 15 amino acids. The germline V gene encodes CDR1 SGHRS and CDR2 YFSETQ. The DNA of the CDR3 is TGCGCCAGCAGCCCAGGGGGACAGCGCACAGATACGCAGTATTTT. Translation: CASSPGGQRTDTQYF.

J is TRBJ1-4 and V is TRBV10-3; D uncertain. V was trimmed by 3 bases and J by 5 bases, leaving 13 bases between them. CDR1 and CDR2 from the germline V gene are ENHRY and SYGVKD. The CDR3 consists of 15 residues. CDR3 nucleotides: TGTGCCATCAGTGATGTTCCAGGTCCGAATGAAAAACTGTTTTTT. Translated, it gives CAISDVPGPNEKLFF.

The CDR3 here is CSVFPVRGGPDTQYF. Written as DNA, the CDR3 is TGCAGCGTTTTCCCTGTTCGAGGGGGCCCAGATACGCAGTATTTT. The V call is TRBV29-1, the J call TRBJ2-3, with TRBD1 identical over 7 bases. This CDR3 region has 15 residues. Looked up from germline, CDR1 is SQVTM and CDR2 is ANQGSEA. With V trimmed by 5 bases and J by 4 bases, 12 bases remained unmatched.

V and J are TRBV9 and TRBJ2-5; D may be TRBD1 (6 bases). The CDR3 runs to 14 residues. Trimming stripped 3 bases from V and 4 bases from J, with 13 bases between. Germline V gene data show CDR1 as SGDLS and CDR2 as YYNGEE. CDR3 bases: TGTGCCAGCAGCGACAAGACAGGCGGAGAGACCCAGTACTTC. Translation gives CASSDKTGGETQYF.

The chain combines TRBV19 with TRBJ2-7, with 10 bases identical to TRBD1. After removal of 5 bases from V and 3 bases from J, the junction contained 7 bases not matched to a gene. Germline-derived CDR1 and CDR2 are LNHDA and SQIVND (reference sequence). CDR3 size: 15 residues. As DNA, the CDR3 is TGTGCCAGTAGTGGTGATAGGACAGGGGGCTACGAGCAGTACTTC. It is translated as CASSGDRTGGYEQYF.

The chain combines TRBV4-2 with TRBJ1-1; unclear D gene. This CDR3 has 16 amino acids. CDR1 and CDR2 (germline): LGHNA, YNFKEQ. The germline V and J ends were trimmed by 0 bases and 1 base, with 12 bases remaining between them. The CDR3 loop reads CASSQDGSWANTEAFF. The CDR3 bases are TGTGCCAGCAGCCAAGATGGGAGCTGGGCGAACACTGAAGCTTTCTTT.

The V gene is TRBV10-2, the J gene TRBJ2-3; D not certain. V lost 10 bases and J lost 4, with 9 bases in between. Per the germline V gene, CDR1 is WSHSY and CDR2 is SAAADI. This CDR3 is 11 amino acids long. In DNA, the CDR3 is TGCGCCACTAGAATCGCAGATACGCAGTATTTT. It specifies CATRIADTQYF.

J is TRBJ1-5 and V is TRBV28, with D possibly matching TRBD1 (6 bases). Looked up from germline, CDR1 is MDHEN and CDR2 is SYDVKM. The CDR3 is 17 amino acids. Trimming took 2 bases from V and 1 from J, leaving 15 bases between them. The CDR3 DNA is TGTGCCAGCAGTTTAACAGGGTCTATGTTCAGCAATCAGCCCCAGCATTTT. It yields the protein CASSLTGSMFSNQPQHF.

V and J are TRBV7-9 and TRBJ2-2; 8 bases fit TRBD2. This CDR3 spans 16 amino acids. Trimming took 10 bases from V and 1 from J; bases not matched to a gene: 11. CDR1 and CDR2 (germline): SEHNR, FQNEAQ (reference sequence). The CDR3 sequence: CAIGTGSGGNTGELFF. CDR3 coding DNA: TGTGCCATCGGAACCGGGAGCGGGGGGAACACCGGGGAGCTGTTTTTT.

The chain has TRBV11-2 and TRBJ2-1; TRBD1 matches at 8 bases. CDR1 is SGHAT and CDR2 is FQNNGV in the germline V gene. The CDR3 length is 13 residues. J gave up 16 bases and V 0 bases, and 8 bases lay outside the gene matches. The CDR3 region is CASSLDARGLHFF. The CDR3 DNA is TGTGCCAGCAGCTTAGATGCCAGGGGGCTTCATTTCTTC. Complete variable domain (other parts from reference TRBV11-2 and TRBJ2-1): EAGVAQSPRYKIIEKRQSVAFWCNPISGHATLYWYQQILGQGPKLLIQFQNNGVVDDSQLPKDRFSAERLKGVDSTLKIQPAKLEDSAVYLCASSLDARGLHFFGPGTRLTVL.

This chain connects TRBV5-1 to TRBJ1-2; D perhaps matches TRBD1 (6 bases). Trimming pared 2 bases from V and 6 bases from J, leaving 14 bases between. The CDR3 loop spans 14 amino acids. Germline lookup yields CDR1 SGHRS and CDR2 YFSETQ. CDR3 sequence reads: CASSFTQGKNGYTF. The CDR3 DNA follows: TGCGCCAGCAGCTTCACTCAGGGGAAAAATGGCTACACCTTC. The variable domain in full, completed from reference TRBV5-1 and TRBJ1-2, reads KAGVTQTPRYLIKTRGQQVTLSCSPISGHRSVSWYQQTPGQGLQFLFEYFSETQRNKGNFPGRFSGRQFSNSRSEMNVSTLELGDSALYLCASSFTQGKNGYTFGSGTRLTVV.

The V and J genes are TRBV7-7 and TRBJ2-5; TRBD1 is a possible D gene (6 bases). V lost 5 bases to trimming and J lost 1 base, with 14 bases between them. Per the germline V gene, CDR1 is SSHAT and CDR2 is FNYEAQ (reference sequence). The CDR3 sequence is 15 residues long. In DNA form, the CDR3 reads TGTGCCAGCAGCCCAGGGGCCAGCACCCAAGAGACCCAGTACTTC. It translates to CASSPGASTQETQYF.

V and J are TRBV9 and TRBJ1-6; D possibly corresponds to TRBD1 (6 bases). CDR1 and CDR2 (germline): SGDLS, YYNGEE. V gave up 3 bases and J gave up 9 bases, with 16 bases separating them. This CDR3 region has 15 residues. DNA of the CDR3: TGTGCCAGCAGCGAATCAGGGGAAGCAGTTTCACCCCTCCACTTT. Its protein product is CASSESGEAVSPLHF.

The chain joins TRBV5-4 to TRBJ2-5; unclear D gene. The CDR3 covers 15 residues. Trimming removed 0 bases from V and 0 bases from J, with 9 bases in between. Germline V CDR1 and CDR2: SGHNT, YYREEE (reference sequence). In nucleotides, the CDR3 is TGTGCCAGCAGCTTGGAACTACATAACCAAGAGACCCAGTACTTC. Translated, it gives CASSLELHNQETQYF. Combining the CDR3 with reference TRBV5-4 and TRBJ2-5 gives the whole variable domain ETGVTQSPTHLIKTRGQQVTLRCSSQSGHNTVSWYQQALGQGPQFIFQYYREEENGRGNFPPRFSGLQFPNYSSELNVNALELDDSALYLCASSLELHNQETQYFGPGTRLLVL.

This chain connects TRBV11-2 to TRBJ1-2, with D uncertain. V dropped 1 base and J dropped 4 bases, with 10 bases sitting between them. The CDR3 has 14 residues. Germline lookup yields CDR1 SGHAT and CDR2 FQNNGV. CDR3 region: CASSLAGEGYGYTF. The CDR3 bases are TGTGCCAGCAGCTTAGCCGGGGAGGGCTATGGCTACACCTTC.

The gene calls are TRBV30 and TRBJ1-4; 7 bases fit TRBD1. J gave up 10 bases and V 0 bases, and 8 bases lay outside the gene matches. The CDR3 consists of 14 residues. Germline lookup yields CDR1 GTSNPN and CDR2 SVGIG (reference sequence). The CDR3 bases are TGTGCCTGGAGTGTAACAGGGGCCCTGGGAAAACTGTTTTTT. Translating gives CAWSVTGALGKLFF.

This clone has only a few counts. The chain links TRBV19 to TRBJ1-1; TRBD1 might be the D (5 bases). The CDR3 runs to 15 residues. The V and J ends lost 4 bases and 10 bases respectively, with 22 bases between them. Germline V lookup: CDR1 LNHDA, CDR2 SQIVND (reference sequence). The CDR3 region is CASSTPWRGGVRAFF. The CDR3 coding sequence is TGTGCCAGTAGTACCCCGTGGAGGGGCGGGGTTAGAGCTTTCTTT.

This chain connects TRBV7-9 to TRBJ2-7; the D is unclear. In germline, CDR1 is SEHNR, CDR2 FQNEAQ (reference sequence). Trimming pared 2 bases from V and 4 bases from J, leaving 6 bases between. The CDR3 covers 12 residues. CDR3 sequence: CASSLILYEQYF. As DNA, the CDR3 is TGTGCCAGCAGCTTAATCCTTTACGAGCAGTACTTC.

The J gene is TRBJ2-3, the V gene TRBV7-9, with D tentatively TRBD2 (6 bases). Germline-derived CDR1 and CDR2 are SEHNR and FQNEAQ (reference sequence). With 2 bases removed from V and 6 bases from J, the gap between germline ends came to 18 bases. This CDR3 region has 16 residues. The CDR3 is CASSLSGGPVPDTQYF. In DNA form, the CDR3 reads TGTGCCAGCAGCTTATCCGGGGGACCGGTCCCCGATACGCAGTATTTT.

The chain is built from TRBV9 and TRBJ1-4, with D uncertain. The CDR3 has 14 residues. Trimming shortened V by 3 bases and J by 0 bases, and 6 bases separated the two germline ends. Germline CDR1 and CDR2: SGDLS and YYNGEE. The CDR3 loop is CASSARATNEKLFF. Here the CDR3 DNA reads TGTGCCAGCAGCGCTCGAGCAACTAATGAAAAACTGTTTTTT.

This rearrangement joins TRBV6-1 to TRBJ1-5; no clear D. Trimming took off 3 bases at V and 0 bases at J, with 6 bases between the two ends. In germline, CDR1 is MNHNS, CDR2 SASEGT. The CDR3 length is 14 residues. CDR3 region: CASSEEDSNQPQHF. CDR3 nucleotides: TGTGCCAGCAGTGAGGAGGATAGCAATCAGCCCCAGCATTTT.

The chain carries TRBV6-5 and TRBJ1-1; 8 bases are shared with TRBD1. The junction had 5 bases not matched to a gene; V was cut back by 10 bases and J by 4 bases. The germline CDR1 and CDR2 sequences are MNHEY and SVGAGI. The CDR3 extends over 12 amino acids. CDR3 DNA: TGTGCCACTCAGGGGGCGGTCACTGAAGCTTTCTTT. Protein product: CATQGAVTEAFF.

The chain employs TRBV9 and TRBJ1-1; unclear D gene. The CDR3 is made up of 12 amino acids. Germline values: CDR1 SGDLS, CDR2 YYNGEE. Deletions cut 3 bases from V and 1 base from J, with 4 bases between. CDR3 protein: CASSGQNTEAFF. The CDR3 region has the DNA TGTGCCAGCAGCGGACAGAACACTGAAGCTTTCTTT.

The rearrangement joins TRBV28 to TRBJ1-1; perhaps TRBD1 as D (5 bases). This CDR3 has 17 residues. Germline V gene lookup returns CDR1 MDHEN and CDR2 SYDVKM. Trimming cost V 5 bases and J 0 bases, with 19 bases left between them. The CDR3, as DNA: TGTGCCAGCAGTCCCAGGGAGGGTAAGAGTATGAACACTGAAGCTTTCTTT. The encoded protein is CASSPREGKSMNTEAFF.